A single sample is the source of the 25 T cell receptor beta chains below, sequenced in a study of T cell responses to AZD1222 COVID-19 vaccine. The repertoire was sequenced with immunoSEQ multiplex PCR; TCRdb's copy has only in-frame clones and lacks some. The sample lists approximately 110,000 clones; roughly 89% were seen once. Sequenced material: peripheral blood, taken 28 days after the second AZD1222 dose. The receptor source for this set is an adult who received the AZD1222 COVID-19 vaccine.

This clone was picked up a small number of times. The genes are TRBV30 and TRBJ2-1; 8 positions match TRBD1. Trimming removed 8 bases from V and 6 bases from J; junction bases left unmatched: 12. CDR3 length equals 14 residues. Looked up from germline, CDR1 is GTSNPN and CDR2 is SVGIG (reference sequence). CDR3 sequence: CAGTQGAVGNEQFF. In DNA, the CDR3 is TGTGCCGGAACTCAGGGGGCTGTAGGCAATGAGCAGTTCTTC. Full variable domain (missing parts from reference TRBV30 and TRBJ2-1): SQTIHQWPATLVQPVGSPLSLECTVEGTSNPNLYWYRQAAGRGLQLLFYSVGIGQISSEVPQNLSASRPQDRQFILSSKKLLLSDSGFYLCAGTQGAVGNEQFFGPGTRLTVL.

The chain carries TRBV9 and TRBJ1-3; TRBD1 is a possible D gene (6 bases). The CDR3 is made up of 14 amino acids. Germline V gene sequence: CDR1 SGDLS, CDR2 YYNGEE. V was clipped by 4 bases and J by 4 bases, with 12 bases between them. As DNA, the CDR3 is TGTGCCAGCAGCCCCTCCAGGGGCGGAAACACCATATATTTT. It encodes CASSPSRGGNTIYF.

The chain links TRBV28 to TRBJ1-4; D is unclear. Germline assignment: CDR1 MDHEN and CDR2 SYDVKM. The CDR3 totals 15 residues. Trimming removed 6 bases from V and 7 bases from J, with 18 bases in between. The CDR3 protein is CASRNPSGVGEKLFF. The CDR3 nucleotides read TGTGCCAGCAGAAACCCTTCAGGCGTCGGTGAAAAACTGTTTTTT.

The CDR3 DNA reads TGTGCCAGCAGCCGGGGACTAGCCAACCCCTTCACAGATACGCAGTATTTT. This gives the protein CASSRGLANPFTDTQYF. The V gene is TRBV7-8, the J gene TRBJ2-3, with 9 bases that match TRBD2. J lost 2 bases, V lost 5 bases, and 11 bases had no gene match. The CDR3 totals 17 residues. Germline loops: CDR1 SGHVS, CDR2 FQNEAQ.

V and J are TRBV7-9 and TRBJ1-1, with TRBD1 matching 9 bases. This CDR3 spans 14 amino acids. Germline V CDR1 and CDR2: SEHNR, FQNEAQ (reference sequence). The V gene end was trimmed by 5 bases and the J gene end by 5 bases; junction bases not matched to a gene: 6. For the CDR3, the DNA is TGTGCCAGCAGCCCCGACAGGGGGGATACTGAAGCTTTCTTT. Protein product: CASSPDRGDTEAFF.

The CDR3 coding sequence is TGTGCCAGCAGTTCGCACTTACTAGGGACCGGGGAGCTGTTTTTT. Translated, it gives CASSSHLLGTGELFF. The V gene is TRBV28, the J gene TRBJ2-2; D is perhaps TRBD2 (5 bases). From germline, CDR1 is MDHEN and CDR2 SYDVKM. V dropped 4 bases and J dropped 5 bases, with 14 bases sitting between them. The CDR3 is 15 amino acids.

The genes are TRBV28 and TRBJ1-5; D is undetermined. V was cut by 7 bases and J by 9 bases, with 16 bases left in between. The CDR3 is made up of 13 amino acids. The germline V gene has CDR1 MDHEN and CDR2 SYDVKM. CDR3 in DNA: TGTGCCAGCACTAGGCAGCCGAATAGGCCCCAGCATTTT. It specifies CASTRQPNRPQHF.

The chain couples TRBV30 to TRBJ1-4, with D possibly being TRBD1 (5 bases). The CDR3 has 13 amino acids. The germline V and J ends were trimmed by 0 bases and 10 bases, with 12 bases remaining between them. Per germline, CDR1 GTSNPN and CDR2 SVGIG (reference sequence). DNA for the CDR3: TGTGCCTGGAGTGTACAAGGGGTGGGAAAACTGTTTTTT. Translation: CAWSVQGVGKLFF.

The V gene is TRBV30, the J gene TRBJ2-3; D may match TRBD1 or TRBD2 (5 bases each). V lost 0 bases to trimming and J lost 14 bases, with 18 bases between them. The germline V gene has CDR1 GTSNPN and CDR2 SVGIG (reference sequence). This CDR3 is 13 amino acids long. The chain's CDR3 is CAWSVQARVSPYF. CDR3 nucleotide sequence: TGTGCCTGGAGTGTACAGGCGAGGGTTTCGCCGTATTTT.

As for this clone: Relative to the germline gene, one junction end is altered; a read error may explain this. Here the CDR3 reads CAWQLYLGLSSEQYF. CDR3 nucleotides: TGTGCCTGGCAACTCTACTTGGGACTCTCCTCCGAGCAGTACTTC. The chain joins TRBV30 to TRBJ2-7, with a tentative D call TRBD2 (6 bases). CDR3 length: 15 residues. The germline V gene encodes CDR1 GTSNPN and CDR2 SVGIG (reference sequence).

The rearrangement uses TRBV11-2 and TRBJ2-7; no clear D. This CDR3 has 14 residues. Trimming pared 6 bases from V and 0 bases from J, leaving 12 bases between. Germline CDR1 is SGHAT and CDR2 is FQNNGV. DNA for the CDR3: TGTGCCAGCAGTCCCCAAAGCGCCTCCTACGAGCAGTACTTC. This sequence encodes CASSPQSASYEQYF.

The chain joins TRBV11-2 to TRBJ2-7; D ambiguous. Germline V lookup: CDR1 SGHAT, CDR2 FQNNGV. V lost 3 bases to trimming and J lost 0 bases, with 12 bases between them. The CDR3 spans 15 residues. The chain's CDR3 is CASSFGHSLSYEQYF. The CDR3 DNA is TGTGCCAGCAGCTTCGGGCACAGCCTCTCCTACGAGCAGTACTTC. The full variable domain, rest sourced from reference TRBV11-2 and TRBJ2-7, is EAGVAQSPRYKIIEKRQSVAFWCNPISGHATLYWYQQILGQGPKLLIQFQNNGVVDDSQLPKDRFSAERLKGVDSTLKIQPAKLEDSAVYLCASSFGHSLSYEQYFGPGTRLTVT.

The chain uses TRBV19 and TRBJ1-2; 10 bases line up with TRBD1. The germline V gene encodes CDR1 LNHDA and CDR2 SQIVND (reference sequence). Trimming at V came to 1 base and at J to 3 bases, leaving 5 bases not matched to a gene. This CDR3 comprises 16 residues. In nucleotides, the CDR3 is TGTGCCAGTAGTATAGTCCGGGACAGGGGCGACTATGGCTACACCTTC. Its protein product is CASSIVRDRGDYGYTF.

The V gene is TRBV18, the J gene TRBJ1-5; D is unresolved. Per germline, CDR1 KGHSH and CDR2 LQKENI. This CDR3 is 14 amino acids long. V gave up 4 bases and J gave up 7 bases, with 14 bases separating them. CDR3 in amino acids: CASSLMGATQPQHF. As DNA, the CDR3 is TGTGCCAGCTCACTAATGGGAGCTACCCAGCCCCAGCATTTT.

V gene TRBV7-8 combines with J gene TRBJ2-7, with D maybe TRBD2 (5 bases). Trimming pared 1 base from V and 2 bases from J, leaving 6 bases between. The length of the CDR3 is 13 residues. CDR1 is SGHVS and CDR2 is FQNEAQ in the germline V gene. This CDR3 reads CASSLVTTYEQYF. Written as DNA, the CDR3 is TGTGCCAGCAGCTTAGTGACTACCTACGAGCAGTACTTC.

This chain connects TRBV12-3 or TRBV12-4 to TRBJ2-5; D remains unclear. Trimming took 3 bases from V and 5 from J, leaving 7 bases between them. CDR3 length: 12 residues. CDR3 residues: CASSLTLETQYF. CDR3 sequence (DNA): TGTGCCAGCAGTTTGACTCTTGAGACCCAGTACTTC.

V usage is TRBV4-2 and J usage is TRBJ2-7; 9 bases fit TRBD2. Germline CDR1 reads LGHNA; CDR2 reads YNFKEQ. With V trimmed by 0 bases and J by 0 bases, 0 bases remained unmatched. This CDR3 region has 15 residues. The CDR3 nucleotides read TGTGCCAGCAGCCAAGAGACTAGCGGCTCCTACGAGCAGTACTTC. It codes for CASSQETSGSYEQYF.

The gene calls are TRBV24-1 and TRBJ2-6; D is unresolved. CDR1 KGHDR and CDR2 SFDVKD come from the germline V gene. CDR3 length: 16 amino acids. V gave up 9 bases and J gave up 0 bases, with 14 bases separating them. The CDR3 spells CATSSGSVSGANVLTF. The CDR3 bases are TGTGCCACCTCCTCAGGATCCGTCTCTGGGGCCAACGTCCTGACTTTC.

V usage is TRBV27 and J usage is TRBJ1-6, with a tentative D call TRBD1 (5 bases). Trimming took 7 bases from V and 14 from J, leaving 18 bases between them. In germline, CDR1 is MNHEY, CDR2 SMNVEV (reference sequence). The CDR3 contains 13 residues. CDR3 sequence (DNA): TGTGCCAGCACGACGGGACCGAGAAGTTCCCTCCACTTT. Its protein is CASTTGPRSSLHF.

This chain joins TRBV18 and TRBJ2-5; D is unclear. V gave up 2 bases and J gave up 2 bases, with 3 bases separating them. Germline CDR1 reads KGHSH; CDR2 reads LQKENI. CDR3 length: 12 residues. The DNA of the CDR3 is TGTGCCAGCTCACCAGGACAAGAGACCCAGTACTTC. Encoded protein: CASSPGQETQYF.

V and J are TRBV5-5 and TRBJ2-7; D possibly corresponds to TRBD2 (6 bases). The V gene's germline CDR1 is SGHKS and CDR2 YYEKEE (reference sequence). This CDR3 is built from 14 residues. Trimming took 3 bases from V and 0 from J, leaving 10 bases between them. The CDR3 DNA is TGTGCCAGCAGCTGGGGGGACGGCTCCTACGAGCAGTACTTC. Protein product: CASSWGDGSYEQYF.

This chain joins TRBV24-1 and TRBJ2-2; no firm D call. Germline V CDR1 and CDR2: KGHDR, SFDVKD. The V gene lost 5 bases and the J gene lost 0 bases, with 6 bases spanning the gap. This CDR3 spans 14 amino acids. CDR3 protein: CATSVTSNTGELFF. The CDR3 DNA sequence: TGTGCCACCAGTGTAACGTCGAACACCGGGGAGCTGTTTTTT.

CDR3 coding DNA: TGTGCCAGCAGCTTTTACGGACAGGGCCTTCGGACTGAAGCTTTCTTT. This gives the protein CASSFYGQGLRTEAFF. The chain couples TRBV7-9 to TRBJ1-1; 8 nucleotides align to TRBD1. The CDR3 consists of 16 residues. Germline V gene data show CDR1 as SEHNR and CDR2 as FQNEAQ (reference sequence). The V gene end was trimmed by 3 bases and the J gene end by 5 bases; junction bases not matched to a gene: 11.

This sequence joins TRBV28 and TRBJ2-7; no definite D call. This CDR3 comprises 14 residues. Germline CDR1 MDHEN, CDR2 SYDVKM. Trimming pared 5 bases from V and 2 bases from J, leaving 13 bases between. The CDR3 region has the DNA TGTGCCAGCAGTCCCTATACAGTCCCCTACGAGCAGTACTTC. Translating it yields CASSPYTVPYEQYF.

This chain joins TRBV29-1 and TRBJ2-1; D is perhaps TRBD1 (5 bases). The CDR3 sequence is 11 residues long. Germline-derived CDR1 and CDR2 are SQVTM and ANQGSEA. Trimming pared 8 bases from V and 6 bases from J, leaving 11 bases between. The CDR3 loop is CSSRQINEQFF. The CDR3 DNA follows: TGCAGCTCCAGACAGATCAATGAGCAGTTCTTC.